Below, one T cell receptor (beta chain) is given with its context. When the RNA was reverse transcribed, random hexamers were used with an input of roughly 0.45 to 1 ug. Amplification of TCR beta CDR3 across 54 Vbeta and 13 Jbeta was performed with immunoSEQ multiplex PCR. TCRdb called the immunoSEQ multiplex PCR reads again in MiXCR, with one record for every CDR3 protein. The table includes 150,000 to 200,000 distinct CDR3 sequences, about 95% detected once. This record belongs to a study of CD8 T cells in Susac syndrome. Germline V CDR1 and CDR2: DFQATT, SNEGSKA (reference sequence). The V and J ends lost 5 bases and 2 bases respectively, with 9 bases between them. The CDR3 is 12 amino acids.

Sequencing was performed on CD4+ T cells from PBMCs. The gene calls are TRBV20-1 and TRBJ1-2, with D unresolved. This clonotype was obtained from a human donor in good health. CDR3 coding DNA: TGCAGTGCTTCGTCTACCAACTATGGCTACACCTTC. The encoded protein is CSASSTNYGYTF.